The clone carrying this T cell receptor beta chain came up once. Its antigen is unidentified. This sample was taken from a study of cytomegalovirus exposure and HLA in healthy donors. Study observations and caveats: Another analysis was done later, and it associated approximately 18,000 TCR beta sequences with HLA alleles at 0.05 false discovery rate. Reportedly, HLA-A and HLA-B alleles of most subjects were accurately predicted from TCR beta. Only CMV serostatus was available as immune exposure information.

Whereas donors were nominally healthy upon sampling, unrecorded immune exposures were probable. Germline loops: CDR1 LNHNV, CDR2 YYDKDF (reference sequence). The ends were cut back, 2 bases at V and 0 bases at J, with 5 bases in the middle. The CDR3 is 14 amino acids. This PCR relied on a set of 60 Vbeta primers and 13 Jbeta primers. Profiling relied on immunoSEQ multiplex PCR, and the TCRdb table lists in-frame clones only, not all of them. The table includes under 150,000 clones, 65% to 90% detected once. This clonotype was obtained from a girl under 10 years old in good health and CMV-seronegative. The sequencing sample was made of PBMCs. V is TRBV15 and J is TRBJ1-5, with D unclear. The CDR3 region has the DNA TGTGCCACCAGCAGACAGGATAGCAATCAGCCCCAGCATTTT. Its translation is CATSRQDSNQPQHF.